The present T cell receptor beta chain was sequenced within a study of cytomegalovirus exposure and HLA in healthy donors. Germline V gene data show CDR1 as MDHEN and CDR2 as SYDVKM. The V end was cut by 1 base, the J end by 1 base, with 10 bases between. The CDR3 has 15 amino acids. Amplification used 60 Vbeta primers and 13 Jbeta primers. Sequencing used immunoSEQ multiplex PCR; TCRdb keeps in-frame clones, though not all of them. The data hold some 140,000 clones, with 70% to 80% observed a single time. Material for sequencing was PBMCs. This chain links TRBV28 with TRBJ2-5, with D perhaps TRBD1 (5 bases). This TCR was sampled from a female donor in good health and CMV-seronegative. CDR3 protein: CASSLLPTAQETQYF. The CDR3 region has the DNA TGTGCCAGCAGTTTATTGCCGACAGCCCAAGAGACCCAGTACTTC.